Following are 27 T cell receptor beta chains from one sample sequenced in a study of T cell repertoires in cytomegalovirus infection. No antigen has been identified for these receptors. One entry per CDR3 protein results from TCRdb running MiXCR on the reads. Altogether nearly 700,000 distinct CDR3 sequences are present, around a third being singletons, with the ten largest covering roughly 20%. Sequencing used cultured PBMCs, obtained from culture after CMV antigen stimulation. All receptors derive from a human donor in good health (CMV status not recorded). Some clones in this sample may be carry-over from other donors' samples.

The V and J genes are TRBV18 and TRBJ2-3; either TRBD1 or TRBD2 may supply D (5 bases each). Germline CDR1 is KGHSH and CDR2 is LQKENI. This CDR3 region has 15 residues. Trimming pared 5 bases from V and 2 bases from J, leaving 14 bases between. The CDR3 region is CASSFPPGATDTQYF. The CDR3 bases are TGTGCCAGCTCATTTCCGCCCGGGGCCACAGATACGCAGTATTTT.

In this sample, this clonotype turned up a few times. The rearrangement joins TRBV7-4 to TRBJ2-5, with 9 bases matching TRBD1. V gave up 5 bases and J gave up 5 bases; unmatched junction bases: 9. Germline V gene sequence: CDR1 SGHVT, CDR2 SQSDAQ. The CDR3 loop spans 15 amino acids. CDR3 sequence reads: CASSHTGTGYETQYF. CDR3 coding DNA: TGTGCCAGCAGCCATACCGGGACAGGGTATGAGACCCAGTACTTC.

The rearrangement uses TRBV7-1 and TRBJ2-3; D is undetermined. TRBV7-1 is assigned to the ORF class and has an uncertain function. V was clipped by 6 bases and J by 0 bases, with 10 bases between them. The length of the CDR3 is 14 residues. CDR3 sequence reads: CASRPIGSTDTQYF. CDR3 DNA: TGTGCCAGCAGGCCAATAGGTAGCACAGATACGCAGTATTTT.

This clonotype turned up a few times. The rearrangement links TRBV19 to TRBJ2-6, with a possible D match to TRBD1 (6 bases). CDR1 LNHDA and CDR2 SQIVND come from the germline V gene (reference sequence). The CDR3 loop spans 15 amino acids. Trimming pared 5 bases from V and 2 bases from J, leaving 10 bases between. The CDR3 DNA sequence: TGTGCCAGTAGTTTAAACAGGGCTGGGGCCAACGTCCTGACTTTC. It specifies CASSLNRAGANVLTF.

This clonotype was picked up a small number of times. V usage is TRBV19 and J usage is TRBJ1-2; D is undetermined. The V and J ends lost 3 bases and 2 bases respectively, with 7 bases between them. CDR3 size: 13 residues. Germline CDR1 LNHDA, CDR2 SQIVND (reference sequence). CDR3 sequence reads: CASSMWQNYGYTF. CDR3 sequence (DNA): TGTGCCAGTAGTATGTGGCAGAACTATGGCTACACCTTC.

The chain couples TRBV25-1 to TRBJ1-4, with TRBD1 matching 9 bases. CDR1 MGHDK and CDR2 SYGVNS come from the germline V gene. This CDR3 comprises 16 residues. Trimming cost V 2 bases and J 8 bases; bases outside gene matches: 9. The CDR3 bases are TGTGCCAGCAGTGAAACCCCTGGACAGGGGAAAGAAAAACTGTTTTTT. This encodes CASSETPGQGKEKLFF.

The chain is built from TRBV5-4 and TRBJ2-7, with 7 nucleotides matching TRBD1. Germline V gives CDR1 SGHNT, CDR2 YYREEE (reference sequence). There are 15 residues in the CDR3. The V segment lost 4 bases and the J segment 5 bases; nucleotides outside the gene matches: 12. CDR3 DNA: TGTGCCAGCAGCGGTCCGGGACAGATGGGGAACGAGCAGTACTTC. This codes for CASSGPGQMGNEQYF.

The genes are TRBV20-1 and TRBJ2-7; 8 positions match TRBD2. The CDR3 loop spans 13 amino acids. Unmatched junction bases numbered 7, after V lost 6 bases and J lost 3 bases. Germline CDR1 reads DFQATT; CDR2 reads SNEGSKA (reference sequence). Here the CDR3 DNA reads TGCAGTGCGACGCCGGGGGGGGGCTACGAGCAGTACTTC. Translating gives CSATPGGGYEQYF.

V gene TRBV19 combines with J gene TRBJ2-2, with 8 bases that match TRBD1. Per the germline V gene, CDR1 is LNHDA and CDR2 is SQIVND (reference sequence). This CDR3 has 15 residues. J lost 4 bases, V lost 5 bases, and 6 bases had no gene match. For the CDR3, the DNA is TGTGCCAGTAGTCGGCAGGGGGCCCGCACCGGGGAGCTGTTTTTT. This encodes CASSRQGARTGELFF.

The chain carries TRBV29-1 and TRBJ2-5, with 8 bases that match TRBD2. Trimming took 4 bases from V and 0 from J; bases not matched to a gene: 7. CDR3 length: 15 amino acids. The V gene's germline CDR1 is SQVTM and CDR2 ANQGSEA. For the CDR3, the DNA is TGCAGCGTTGCCCCCCGACTAGCGAACCAAGAGACCCAGTACTTC. Translation gives CSVAPRLANQETQYF.

On this clonotype itself: At one end, the junction sequence differs from germline, possibly due to a read error. This chain uses TRBV5-3 with TRBJ1-1; D is unresolved. TRBV5-3 is placed among ORFs of uncertain function. The CDR3 is 13 residues long. Here the CDR3 DNA reads TGTGCCAGCAGCTTGGACGCGGGCGCTGGGGCTTTCTTT. This encodes CASSLDAGAGAFF.

Written as DNA, the CDR3 is TGTGCCAGCAGCTCCCGGGACAGGGGGGGACCGGTCGGGCCAAATACGCAGTATTTT. Amino acids: CASSSRDRGGPVGPNTQYF. The rearrangement uses TRBV7-6 and TRBJ2-3; 11 nucleotides align to TRBD1. CDR1 is SGHVS and CDR2 is FNYEAQ in the germline V gene. V lost 4 bases and J lost 7; bases outside the gene matches: 19. The CDR3 contains 19 residues. The full variable domain, completed using reference TRBV7-6 and TRBJ2-3, is GAGVSQSPRYKVTKRGQDVALRCDPISGHVSLYWYRQALGQGPEFLTYFNYEAQQDKSGLPNDRFSAERPEGSISTLTIQRTEQRDSAMYRCASSSRDRGGPVGPNTQYFGPGTRLTVL.

The V call is TRBV20-1, the J call TRBJ2-1, with 9 bases matching TRBD1. The length of the CDR3 is 12 residues. The germline CDR1 and CDR2 sequences are DFQATT and SNEGSKA (reference sequence). After removal of 2 bases from V and 11 bases from J, the junction contained 4 bases not matched to a gene. The chain's CDR3 is CSARPDRGQQFF. CDR3 nucleotide sequence: TGCAGTGCTAGACCGGACAGGGGTCAGCAGTTCTTC.

The V gene is TRBV20-1, the J gene TRBJ1-5, with D possibly matching TRBD1 (6 bases). CDR3 length: 17 amino acids. The germline CDR1 and CDR2 sequences are DFQATT and SNEGSKA (reference sequence). Trimming removed 0 bases from V and 0 bases from J, with 15 bases in between. The CDR3 sequence is CSARDLGHTYSNQPQHF. CDR3 DNA sequence: TGCAGTGCTAGAGATTTGGGACATACGTATAGCAATCAGCCCCAGCATTTT.

This clonotype has a count of ten or more. The chain is built from TRBV7-2 and TRBJ2-5; no reliable D call. Deletions cut 1 base from V and 2 bases from J, with 8 bases between. The germline gives CDR1 SGHTA, CDR2 FQGNSA. This CDR3 has 14 amino acids. DNA for the CDR3: TGTGCCAGCAGCTTAGGGACGAGACAAGAGACCCAGTACTTC. Its protein product is CASSLGTRQETQYF.

The genes are TRBV12-3 or TRBV12-4 and TRBJ2-7; 7 nucleotides align to TRBD2. The CDR3 extends over 14 amino acids. The trim removed 3 bases at V and 0 bases at J, leaving 2 bases unmatched. The CDR3, as DNA: TGTGCCAGCAGTTTTGGGGGGGTCTCCTACGAGCAGTACTTC. Protein: CASSFGGVSYEQYF.

The V and J genes are TRBV6-2 or TRBV6-3 and TRBJ1-1; D is ambiguous. This CDR3 contains 13 residues. Germline V gives CDR1 MNHEY, CDR2 SVGEGT. Trimming removed 3 bases at V and 5 bases at J, with 10 bases between. The CDR3 nucleotides are TGTGCCAGCAGTTATTGGGGAGGGACTGAAGCTTTCTTT. Translating it yields CASSYWGGTEAFF.

This rearrangement joins TRBV7-6 to TRBJ2-5, with TRBD1 matching over 9 bases. CDR3 length equals 16 residues. In germline, CDR1 is SGHVS, CDR2 FNYEAQ. Trimming removed 1 base from V and 5 bases from J; junction bases left unmatched: 8. The CDR3 reads CASSLGLGQGSETQYF. CDR3 nucleotide sequence: TGTGCCAGCAGCTTAGGTCTGGGACAGGGCAGTGAGACCCAGTACTTC.

This clonotype was seen a few times. The chain uses TRBV20-1 and TRBJ1-3; no reliable D call. The V gene lost 3 bases and the J gene lost 1 base, with 7 bases spanning the gap. The CDR3 has 13 residues. Per the germline V gene, CDR1 is DFQATT and CDR2 is SNEGSKA (reference sequence). This chain's CDR3 is CSASEASGNTIYF. The CDR3 nucleotides are TGCAGTGCTAGTGAGGCATCTGGAAACACCATATATTTT.

The V and J genes are TRBV5-1 and TRBJ2-1; D gene uncertain. The germline V and J ends were trimmed by 4 bases and 0 bases, with 11 bases remaining between them. Germline loops: CDR1 SGHRS, CDR2 YFSETQ. The CDR3 is 15 amino acids. CDR3 residues: CASSLAFTSYNEQFF. For the CDR3, the DNA is TGCGCCAGCAGCCTGGCATTTACCTCCTACAATGAGCAGTTCTTC.

This clonotype came up many times. The chain joins TRBV7-8 to TRBJ1-2; D gene unclear. This CDR3 has 17 amino acids. The V gene lost 0 bases and the J gene lost 8 bases, with 22 bases spanning the gap. Germline CDR1 and CDR2: SGHVS and FQNEAQ. CDR3: CASSLARVASRTGGYTF. The CDR3 DNA sequence: TGTGCCAGCAGCTTAGCCAGAGTGGCTTCCCGAACCGGGGGCTACACCTTC. The variable domain in full, with the rest retrieved from reference TRBV7-8 and TRBJ1-2, is GAGVSQSPRYKVAKRGQDVALRCDPISGHVSLFWYQQALGQGPEFLTYFQNEAQLDKSGLPSDRFFAERPEGSVSTLKIQRTQQEDSAVYLCASSLARVASRTGGYTFGSGTRLTVV.

This clonotype was counted once. The chain combines TRBV10-2 with TRBJ2-3; the match to TRBD1 covers 10 bases. The CDR3 length is 14 residues. Germline V gene sequence: CDR1 WSHSY, CDR2 SAAADI. V lost 8 bases to trimming and J lost 5 bases; unmatched junction nucleotides: 7. DNA for the CDR3: TGCGCCAGCGGACAGGGGGTAGTCGAAGATACGCAGTATTTT. Its protein product is CASGQGVVEDTQYF.

The chain employs TRBV12-3 or TRBV12-4 and TRBJ2-7, with 11 bases matching TRBD2. Trimming removed 7 bases from V and 2 bases from J; junction bases left unmatched: 4. This CDR3 comprises 14 residues. The CDR3 nucleotides are TGTGCCAGCACCGCGACTAGCGGGGCCTACGAGCAGTACTTC. Its protein is CASTATSGAYEQYF.

The V gene is TRBV18, the J gene TRBJ1-1; D uncertain. Trimming removed 3 bases at V and 3 bases at J, with 11 bases between. The CDR3 loop spans 14 amino acids. CDR1 is KGHSH, CDR2 LQKENI, per germline. The CDR3: CASSPPSSDTEAFF. The CDR3, as DNA: TGTGCCAGCTCACCCCCTTCTTCCGACACTGAAGCTTTCTTT.

The rearrangement links TRBV6-5 to TRBJ1-1; the match to TRBD1 covers 9 bases. Germline loops: CDR1 MNHEY, CDR2 SVGAGI. The CDR3 spans 15 residues. Trimming took 6 bases from V and 0 from J; bases not matched to a gene: 5. CDR3 DNA: TGTGCCAGCAGCCCGACAGGGGGGATGAACACTGAAGCTTTCTTT. Translated: CASSPTGGMNTEAFF.

The sample holds many counts of this clonotype. The V gene is TRBV7-2, the J gene TRBJ1-3; D is perhaps TRBD1 (5 bases). V gave up 6 bases and J gave up 2 bases, with 11 bases separating them. This CDR3 comprises 14 residues. The germline V gene has CDR1 SGHTA and CDR2 FQGNSA. CDR3 DNA: TGTGCCAGCAGTCCCGGGGGGGCTGGAAACACCATATATTTT. Amino acids: CASSPGGAGNTIYF.

The chain joins TRBV6-5 to TRBJ2-7; D call uncertain. Germline V CDR1 and CDR2: MNHEY, SVGAGI. The CDR3 has 15 amino acids. V gave up 2 bases and J gave up 9 bases, with 20 bases separating them. The CDR3, as DNA: TGTGCCAGCAGTTACGGGGATTCATGGCCAACCCGGCAGTACTTC. Translated: CASSYGDSWPTRQYF.